The 14 T cell receptor beta chains below all came from one sample that was sequenced in a study of glioma-infiltrating T cells. Using RNA template, CDR3s of TCR alpha and beta were amplified with iRepertoire arm-PCR. Each CDR3 protein gets one entry after TCRdb re-called the multiplex PCR reads with MiXCR. The profile shows tens of thousands of distinct CDR3 sequences, about 25% of them singletons. The sample was glioma tissue, nonneoplastic brain tissue, or PBMCs (not recorded which). The receptors stem from a human donor with low-grade glioma or glioblastoma, undergoing nonglioma brain surgery, or in good health (not recorded which).

This clonotype has ten or more counts. The V gene is TRBV12-3 or TRBV12-4, the J gene TRBJ1-1, with 10 bases fitting TRBD1. Losses at the gene ends were 7 bases for V and 4 bases for J; bases not matched to a gene: 3. The CDR3 totals 13 residues. CDR3 sequence: CASTRTGGTEAFF. CDR3 in DNA: TGTGCCAGCACAAGGACAGGGGGCACTGAAGCTTTCTTT.

In its sample, this clonotype was seen many times. The chain is built from TRBV7-2 and TRBJ1-2, with D perhaps matching TRBD1 (5 bases). CDR3 size: 13 residues. Germline V CDR1 and CDR2: SGHTA, FQGNSA. With 5 bases removed from V and 8 bases from J, the gap between germline ends came to 15 bases. Written as DNA, the CDR3 is TGTGCCAGCAGCAGACCCGGGTGGGGGGGCTACACCTTC. Its protein is CASSRPGWGGYTF. The full variable domain, completed using reference TRBV7-2 and TRBJ1-2, is GAGVSQSPSNKVTEKGKDVELRCDPISGHTALYWYRQSLGQGLEFLIYFQGNSAPDKSGLPSDRFSAERTGGSVSTLTIQRTQQEDSAVYLCASSRPGWGGYTFGSGTRLTVV.

Note on this clonotype: A much larger clone lies a single base off, so this may be a read error. The V gene is TRBV7-9, the J gene TRBJ2-7, with unresolved D. The CDR3 runs to 12 residues. V lost 3 bases and J lost 5, with 8 bases in between. Germline values: CDR1 SEHNR, CDR2 FQNEAQ (reference sequence). CDR3 DNA: TGTGCCAGCAGCTTCAAGGGTCACGAGCAGTACTTC. This codes for CASSFKGHEQYF. Drawing the rest from reference TRBV7-9 and TRBJ2-7, the complete variable domain is DTGVSQNPRHKITKRGQNVTFRCDPISEHNRLYWYRQTLGQGPEFLTYFQNEAQLEKSRLLSDRFSAERPKGSFSTLEIQRTEQGDSAMYLCASSFKGHEQYFGPGTRLTVT.

The chain employs TRBV3-1 and TRBJ2-7, with TRBD2 matching 9 bases. The V segment lost 1 base and the J segment 3 bases; nucleotides outside the gene matches: 10. The CDR3 covers 17 residues. Germline values: CDR1 LGHDT, CDR2 YNNKEL (reference sequence). CDR3 amino acids: CASSQARGRGGYYEQYF. As DNA, the CDR3 is TGTGCCAGCAGCCAAGCTAGGGGGCGGGGGGGCTACTACGAGCAGTACTTC.

Comments on this clonotype: Being one base from a much bigger clone, this may be a read error. V gene TRBV7-2 combines with J gene TRBJ2-3; D possibly corresponds to TRBD2 (6 bases). V shed 4 bases and J shed 2 bases, with 13 bases lying between them. The CDR3 covers 15 residues. Germline CDR1 is SGHTA and CDR2 is FQGNSA. The CDR3 region has the DNA TGTGCCAGCAGCTCTGGGAGGCAGCTCACAGATACGCAGTATTTT. This encodes CASSSGRQLTDTQYF.

At least ten counts were recorded for this clonotype. The V and J genes are TRBV2 and TRBJ2-1; 9 nucleotides agree with TRBD2. Looked up from germline, CDR1 is SNHLY and CDR2 is FYNNEI. Trimming removed 4 bases from V and 7 bases from J; junction bases left unmatched: 8. The CDR3 contains 15 residues. This chain's CDR3 is CASSAPGLASNEQFF. The CDR3 region has the DNA TGTGCCAGCAGTGCTCCGGGACTAGCATCGAATGAGCAGTTCTTC. Looking up the rest from reference TRBV2 and TRBJ2-1 gives the full variable domain: EPEVTQTPSHQVTQMGQEVILRCVPISNHLYFYWYRQILGQKVEFLVSFYNNEISEKSEIFDDQFSVERPDGSNFTLKIRSTKLEDSAMYFCASSAPGLASNEQFFGPGTRLTVL.

As concerns this clonotype: Possible read error: a much larger clone is one base away. The chain employs TRBV3-1 and TRBJ1-2; D gene ambiguous. From germline, CDR1 is LGHDT and CDR2 YNNKEL (reference sequence). The CDR3 has 15 amino acids. CDR3 sequence (DNA): TGTACCAGCAGCCAAGTTGGTGCAGCGAGTTATGGCTACACCTTC. It codes for CTSSQVGAASYGYTF.

This clonotype was found many times. The gene calls are TRBV20-1 and TRBJ2-1; 10 bases line up with TRBD1. V lost 6 bases to trimming and J lost 6 bases; unmatched junction nucleotides: 11. The CDR3 length is 15 residues. Germline CDR1 and CDR2: DFQATT and SNEGSKA (reference sequence). The CDR3 DNA reads TGCAGTGCAAATCCGGGACAGGGGTTCGGCAATGAGCAGTTCTTC. As protein: CSANPGQGFGNEQFF.

In this sample, this clonotype turned up a few times. The chain uses TRBV7-2 and TRBJ2-5; 9 nucleotides align to TRBD2. The CDR3 sequence is 15 residues long. Germline CDR1 reads SGHTA; CDR2 reads FQGNSA. With 6 bases clipped from V and 0 bases from J, the junction kept 5 bases outside the gene matches. CDR3 protein: CASRAGGRYQETQYF. CDR3 coding DNA: TGTGCCAGCAGAGCGGGGGGCAGGTACCAAGAGACCCAGTACTTC.

This clonotype appeared many times. The genes are TRBV2 and TRBJ1-6, with a tentative D call TRBD1 (6 bases). Per germline, CDR1 SNHLY and CDR2 FYNNEI. Trimming left V 7 bases short and J 0 bases short, with 10 bases between. The CDR3 consists of 15 residues. This chain's CDR3 is CASTATGSYNSPLHF. The CDR3 DNA reads as TGTGCCAGCACCGCGACAGGCTCCTATAATTCACCCCTCCACTTT.

This clonotype showed up many times. V is TRBV3-1 and J is TRBJ1-2, with TRBD1 as a possible D gene (6 bases). The V end was cut by 5 bases, the J end by 6 bases, with 19 bases between. Germline CDR1 is LGHDT and CDR2 is YNNKEL (reference sequence). The CDR3 totals 15 residues. CDR3 DNA: TGTGCCAGCAGCTATCTTGCGGCAGGGGCAAATGGCTACACCTTC. It yields the protein CASSYLAAGANGYTF.

In this sample, this clonotype turned up a few times. This chain links TRBV12-3 or TRBV12-4 with TRBJ1-5, with D perhaps matching TRBD1 (6 bases). V lost 1 base and J lost 3, with 13 bases in between. CDR3 size: 16 residues. DNA for the CDR3: TGTGCCAGCAGTTTAGGACCTGACAGGACCAATCAGCCCCAGCATTTT. The encoded protein is CASSLGPDRTNQPQHF.

This clonotype has at least ten counts. The V gene is TRBV12-3 or TRBV12-4, the J gene TRBJ1-1; D unresolved. V was cut by 7 bases and J by 6 bases, with 15 bases left in between. The CDR3 extends over 13 amino acids. The CDR3 spells CASTPREGAEAFF. The DNA for the CDR3 is TGTGCCAGCACCCCCCGGGAGGGAGCTGAAGCTTTCTTT.

The sample holds many counts of this clonotype. The V call is TRBV2, the J call TRBJ1-1; 9 bases fit TRBD1. The V segment lost 1 base and the J segment 0 bases; nucleotides outside the gene matches: 3. This CDR3 region has 16 residues. Germline V gene lookup returns CDR1 SNHLY and CDR2 FYNNEI. For the CDR3, the DNA is TGTGCCAGCAGTGAAGAGGGACAGGGCATGAACACTGAAGCTTTCTTT. Protein: CASSEEGQGMNTEAFF.